This TCR beta chain was profiled in a study of T-cell memory formation after mild COVID-19. Across the whole study: The TCR clusters were mostly specific to one donor. General observations from the study: Shrinking CD4+ clones resided mostly in CM and EM, and CD8+ ones in EMRA. Some clones that responded turned up in pre-infection memory, which suggests that cross-reactive memory joined in.

CDR1 and CDR2 (germline): KGHDR, SFDVKD. J lost 0 bases, V lost 3 bases, and 2 bases had no gene match. This CDR3 region has 15 residues. TCRdb re-derived calls from the 5' RACE reads in MiXCR, one entry per CDR3 protein. The sample gives roughly 50,000 distinct CDR3 sequences, more than 10% of which show up once; about 25% is in the top ten. This clonotype came up a few times. Its cognate antigen is unknown. The chain is built from TRBV24-1 and TRBJ2-3; 7 nucleotides agree with TRBD2. This TCR was recovered from a man between 18 and 29 years old who had mild COVID-19 (a few samples of this study predate the infection). Cell type and time point are not known. The sequencing sample was made of PBMCs or a T cell subset sorted from them (not recorded which). The CDR3 region has the DNA TGTGCCACCAGTGATCCGGGACTAAGCACAGATACGCAGTATTTT. Translated, it gives CATSDPGLSTDTQYF.